Given below is one TCR beta chain in context. Its antigen is not identified. The data belong to a study of T cell responses to AZD1222 COVID-19 vaccine. Whole-study findings and limits: Spike-spanning, vaccine-associated CD4 TCRs were dominant at 160-218 and 743-854. Only after the peak T cell response were repertoires sampled. Seropositive AZD1222 recipients at baseline numbered only five or six. White British ancestry dominated among donors, who included more females, and clonal diversity was possibly underestimated.

Produced via immunoSEQ multiplex PCR; TCRdb's table is partial and in-frame only. The table shows over 70,000 clones, with about 85% occurring only once. The CDR3 is 12 amino acids. Per germline, CDR1 SQVTM and CDR2 ANQGSEA. The V and J ends lost 4 bases and 4 bases respectively, with 7 bases between them. This TCR was recovered from an adult in good health. This sequence joins TRBV29-1 and TRBJ1-4; no definite D call. Sequences were derived from peripheral blood, sampled on day 0 of AZD1222 vaccination. The CDR3 here is CSVGGNNEKLFF. Here the CDR3 DNA reads TGCAGCGTTGGAGGAAATAATGAAAAACTGTTTTTT. The whole variable domain, remainder taken from reference TRBV29-1 and TRBJ1-4, is SAVISQKPSRDICQRGTSLTIQCQVDSQVTMMFWYRQQPGQSLTLIATANQGSEATYESGFVIDKFPISRPNLTFSTLTVSNMSPEDSSIYLCSVGGNNEKLFFGSGTQLSVL.